This TCR beta chain is drawn from a study of T cells in Graves' hyperthyroidism and ophthalmopathy (dated by TCRdb to the late 2010s). Broadly, across the study: Peripheral blood was sampled at the time of initial diagnosis, prior to any treatment. The 100 or so discovery patients were randomly split 7:3 into training and test sets. The paper describes TCR Vbeta CDR3 sequencing of 120 to 150 peripheral blood samples, made up of 43 ophthalmopathy patients, some 76 hyperthyroidism patients and about 17 progressor patients. Prospective prediction of ophthalmopathy was tested in an independent validation cohort consisting of some 18 hyperthyroidism patients and 15 or so patients who later progressed to ophthalmopathy. A discovery cohort of fewer than 110 patients, roughly 45 with Graves' ophthalmopathy and roughly 59 with stable Graves' hyperthyroidism, was used to find distinguishing TCR V-J signatures. The study also compared thyroid tissue and blood T-cell repertoires from about six Graves' hyperthyroidism patients. Following sampling, methimazole starting at 30 mg daily was given to hyperthyroidism patients, and high-dose intravenous methylprednisolone was given to ophthalmopathy patients.

The hyperthyroidism patients were between 18 and 65 years old and newly diagnosed, with a disease duration of less than 2 months. Exclusion was applied to patients with uncontrolled infections, other autoimmune diseases, pregnancy or lactation. Diagnoses were established on the basis of clinical symptoms, serum thyroxine and TRAb, thyroid ultrasound, and orbital computed tomography. Blood from progressor patients was collected at the time of first diagnosis with hyperthyroidism, before any ophthalmopathy symptoms had appeared. PBMCs were isolated from 7.5 to 10 ml of fresh peripheral blood by Ficoll-Paque density gradient centrifugation. Progressor patients were initially diagnosed with Graves' hyperthyroidism and developed ophthalmopathy during follow-up. Total RNA was extracted with Trizol reagent, and quality was checked on an Agilent 2100 Bioanalyzer. This clonotype was counted at least ten times. Its antigen is unknown. No quality values exist for individual bases; no much larger clone is one base distant.

The TCR beta CDR3 regions were amplified from RNA transcripts. The TCR CDR3 was subjected to a first round of RT-PCR using the HTBI primer set and the Qiagen OneStep RT-PCR kit. The libraries were constructed in a second round of multiplex PCR and then size-selected and purified. Sequencing of the libraries was done on an Illumina HiSeq2000 using paired-end 100 bp reads. The published analysis was carried out like this. SOAPnuke was used to process the raw data, with reads discarded if the reads contained adapters or uncalled bases, had a mean Phred below 15, or lacked an exact constant-primer or identifier match. High-quality paired reads were merged with COPE v1.2.5, and unique nucleotide sequences were defined as clonotypes. MiTCR v1.1 was used to align clonotypes to the IMGT TRBV, TRBD and TRBJ reference segments. Only V-J combinations with frequency above 0.0001, covering 99.2% of repertoires, were analysed. The TCS score was defined as the ratio of F50 (clonal expansion) to E x V (chaos), calculated using BLOSUM62-based TCRdist between CDR3 peptides within each V-J. Welch's t-statistics and random forest reduced around 550 V-J features to around 14, which were used in a naive Bayes classifier (R e1071). The public reads were quality trimmed at Q25 with fastp and then assembled into clones with MiXCR by TCRdb, keeping productive beta chains. Rows matching on CDR3 protein sequence are summarized as one entry with the most common DNA and genes. TCRdb assigned the V and J calls; the authors' analysis was not used. The sample profile shows about 770,000 distinct CDR3 sequences; roughly a sixth of them were found once. Of the sample, about a sixth falls within the top ten clones.

Summary of the overall study and its limitations: In validation, the model predicted progression to ophthalmopathy with about 71% sensitivity and less than 75% specificity, a median of around 6.6 months before onset. A 13 V-J signature model separated ophthalmopathy from stable hyperthyroidism, with about 90% sensitivity and 81% to 82% specificity in cross-validation and 80%/75% in testing. Most expanded thyroid clonotypes (frequency above 0.001) were also detected in blood, suggesting blood repertoires may reflect thyroid immune responses. No statistical method was used to set the sample size in advance, and investigators knew the group allocation.

The sequencing sample was made of blood. The sequence was obtained from a woman in her forties or fifties with Graves' hyperthyroidism that later progressed to Graves' ophthalmopathy.

The DNA sequence is TGTGCCAGCAGGTCCGGGACAGGGATCCCAGAGACCCAGTACTTC. It translates to CASRSGTGIPETQYF. The rearranged chain carries TRBV2 and TRBJ2-5, with 9 middle bases fitting TRBD1. V is trimmed back by 6 bases and J by 4 bases, and the junction contains 9 bases that no gene match accounts for. CDR1 SNHLY and CDR2 FYNNEI are derived from the germline V gene. The CDR3 contains 15 residues, cysteine and phenylalanine counted. Of the read, only the CDR3 DNA is kept; its 45 bases are in frame from base 1.